This is a list of T cell receptor beta chains from one sample in a study of T cell responses to AZD1222 COVID-19 vaccine. Clones were sequenced by immunoSEQ multiplex PCR, and TCRdb holds only the in-frame ones, with some missing. The sample lists more than 95,000 clones, roughly 88% occurring once. The material sequenced was peripheral blood, taken on day 0 of AZD1222 vaccination. All receptors come from an adult in good health. Both conserved end residues are trimmed from each CDR3.

J gene: TRBJ2-5
V gene: TRBV7-3
CDR3 protein: ASSLTGGETQY

J gene: TRBJ2-2
V gene: TRBV18
CDR3 protein: ASSRQGPAGELF

J gene: TRBJ2-1
V gene: TRBV28
CDR3 protein: ASSFYRGHSYNEQF

J gene: TRBJ2-1
V gene: TRBV24-1
CDR3 protein: ATSDLAGGSYNEQF

J gene: TRBJ2-1
V gene: TRBV7-3
CDR3 protein: ASSLRTGNGAEQF

J gene: TRBJ1-2
V gene: TRBV6-5
CDR3 protein: ASRTYGYT

J gene: TRBJ1-3
V gene: TRBV30
CDR3 protein: AWMTLTGNTIY

J gene: TRBJ1-2
V gene: TRBV30
CDR3 protein: AWSRDTKGYT

J gene: TRBJ1-4
V gene: TRBV5-1
CDR3 protein: ASSLDRVEKLF

J gene: TRBJ1-2
V gene: TRBV4-1
CDR3 protein: ASSQTPPGGYT

J gene: TRBJ2-2
V gene: TRBV13
CDR3 protein: ASSFGGKGIGELF

J gene: TRBJ2-7
V gene: TRBV2
CDR3 protein: ASSEALGVSYEQY

J gene: TRBJ1-1
V gene: TRBV9
CDR3 protein: ASSVGGVSTEAF

J gene: TRBJ2-1
V gene: TRBV12-5
CDR3 protein: ASGPGTGNRGEQF

J gene: TRBJ2-2
V gene: TRBV28
CDR3 protein: ASSLTPQGSAGELF

J gene: TRBJ2-2
V gene: TRBV7-3
CDR3 protein: ASSLNGGSNTGELF

J gene: TRBJ1-6
V gene: TRBV15
CDR3 protein: ATSRVTYNSPLH

J gene: TRBJ1-5
V gene: TRBV27
CDR3 protein: ASSLDGNQPQH

J gene: TRBJ1-4
V gene: TRBV2
CDR3 protein: ASSPSGKKLF

J gene: TRBJ2-2
V gene: TRBV5-4
CDR3 protein: ASSLDLSANTGELF

J gene: TRBJ1-5
V gene: TRBV6-6
CDR3 protein: ASKRGQGGQPQH

J gene: TRBJ1-5
V gene: TRBV7-2
CDR3 protein: ASSFATNSNQPQH

J gene: TRBJ2-1
V gene: TRBV27
CDR3 protein: ASSLSGSLVGEQF

J gene: TRBJ1-1
V gene: TRBV2
CDR3 protein: ASSEQGSTEAF

J gene: TRBJ1-5
V gene: TRBV28
CDR3 protein: ASSSTGRGQPQH

J gene: TRBJ2-4
V gene: TRBV19
CDR3 protein: ASSHSPPGSGANIQY

J gene: TRBJ1-1
V gene: TRBV11-3
CDR3 protein: ASSLVRGRHTEAF

J gene: TRBJ1-1
V gene: TRBV28
CDR3 protein: ASSLGQGNTEAF

J gene: TRBJ2-1
V gene: TRBV24-1
CDR3 protein: ATSDLPGQGAYEQF

J gene: TRBJ2-3
V gene: TRBV9
CDR3 protein: ASGRTSGVNTQY

J gene: TRBJ2-5
V gene: TRBV7-2
CDR3 protein: ASSLGRVPETQY

J gene: TRBJ1-1
V gene: TRBV2
CDR3 protein: ASSIPGQGPLD

J gene: TRBJ2-1
V gene: TRBV5-1
CDR3 protein: ASSSTREQF

J gene: TRBJ2-7
V gene: TRBV6-4
CDR3 protein: ASRRRGQSYEQY

J gene: TRBJ2-1
V gene: TRBV7-2
CDR3 protein: ASSPSRSAGASLDEQF

J gene: TRBJ1-5
V gene: TRBV6-5
CDR3 protein: ASSYSRTGINQPQH

J gene: TRBJ2-1
V gene: TRBV10-3
CDR3 protein: AISETHGSYNEQF

J gene: TRBJ2-5
V gene: TRBV4-3
CDR3 protein: ASSQERGLAGEETQY

J gene: TRBJ1-1
V gene: TRBV19
CDR3 protein: ASSTPRRETEAF

J gene: TRBJ1-2
V gene: TRBV19
CDR3 protein: ASSRDTDYGYT

J gene: TRBJ2-7
V gene: TRBV30
CDR3 protein: AWRRRPAYEQY

J gene: TRBJ1-4
V gene: TRBV11-2
CDR3 protein: ASSFPTGGKLF

J gene: TRBJ1-6
V gene: TRBV6-5
CDR3 protein: ASSYSYDFNSPLH

J gene: TRBJ1-4
V gene: TRBV9
CDR3 protein: ASSPRTGGNEKLF

J gene: TRBJ2-7
V gene: TRBV9
CDR3 protein: ASSEGQGGLSEQY

J gene: TRBJ1-2
V gene: TRBV6-5
CDR3 protein: ASSSTQVGYT

J gene: TRBJ2-5
V gene: TRBV19
CDR3 protein: ASSLIDSSGTQY

J gene: TRBJ1-2
V gene: TRBV11-2
CDR3 protein: ASSQRQGGGYGYT

J gene: TRBJ1-5
V gene: TRBV7-9
CDR3 protein: ASSLAGGSNQPQH

J gene: TRBJ1-2
V gene: TRBV27
CDR3 protein: ASSYSGARAANYGYT

J gene: TRBJ1-1
V gene: TRBV10-3
CDR3 protein: AISESGFNTEAF